This entry lists 6 T cell receptor beta chains sequenced from one sample in a study of T cell responses to AZD1222 COVID-19 vaccine. The assay was immunoSEQ multiplex PCR, and TCRdb's table has in-frame clones only and misses some. This sample carries approximately 71,000 clones, almost 90% of them seen once, and the ten largest clones take about 8.2%. Sequenced here: peripheral blood, sampled on day 0 of AZD1222 vaccination. These receptors came from an adult in good health.

The J gene is TRBJ2-1, the V gene TRBV19; D possibly corresponds to TRBD1 (6 bases). Germline values: CDR1 LNHDA, CDR2 SQIVND (reference sequence). This CDR3 region has 13 residues. V was clipped by 8 bases and J by 3 bases, with 11 bases between them. The CDR3 DNA sequence: TGTGCCAGTGAGCAACAGGGCTACAATGAGCAGTTCTTC. Its translation: CASEQQGYNEQFF.

The chain recombines TRBV3-1 (or the pseudogene TRBV3-2) with TRBJ2-3; no clear D. In germline, CDR1 is LGHDT, CDR2 YNNKEL (reference sequence). The CDR3 has 15 amino acids. Trimming left V 8 bases short and J 0 bases short, with 15 bases between. CDR3: CASGSAGASTDTQYF. CDR3 coding DNA: TGTGCCAGCGGATCAGCCGGTGCTAGCACAGATACGCAGTATTTT.

The chain recombines TRBV18 with TRBJ1-1; D call uncertain. Per germline, CDR1 KGHSH and CDR2 LQKENI. V lost 2 bases and J 0 bases, leaving 13 bases between the germline ends. CDR3 size: 16 residues. CDR3 in DNA: TGTGCCAGCTCACCAATGTTACTAACAATGAACACTGAAGCTTTCTTT. Translating it yields CASSPMLLTMNTEAFF.

This sequence joins TRBV12-3 or TRBV12-4 and TRBJ1-2; no definite D call. V lost 5 bases, J lost 0 bases, and 7 bases lay in between. The CDR3 is 13 amino acids. In DNA form, the CDR3 reads TGTGCCAGCAGTCTGCAACCTAACTATGGCTACACCTTC. Its protein product is CASSLQPNYGYTF.

J is TRBJ1-1 and V is TRBV11-2; D gene unclear. This CDR3 is 15 amino acids long. Deletions cut 0 bases from V and 0 bases from J, with 8 bases between. CDR1 and CDR2 (germline): SGHAT, FQNNGV. CDR3 DNA: TGTGCCAGCAGCTTAGACGCCAGGATGAACACTGAAGCTTTCTTT. Protein product: CASSLDARMNTEAFF.

The rearrangement uses TRBV5-1 and TRBJ1-4; tentative D call: TRBD1 (5 bases). With 4 bases removed from V and 7 bases from J, the gap between germline ends came to 20 bases. The length of the CDR3 is 16 residues. Germline CDR1 is SGHRS and CDR2 is YFSETQ. The DNA for the CDR3 is TGCGCCAGCAGCCCAAGAATGGGGGAGTTGGGTGAAAAACTGTTTTTT. It encodes CASSPRMGELGEKLFF.